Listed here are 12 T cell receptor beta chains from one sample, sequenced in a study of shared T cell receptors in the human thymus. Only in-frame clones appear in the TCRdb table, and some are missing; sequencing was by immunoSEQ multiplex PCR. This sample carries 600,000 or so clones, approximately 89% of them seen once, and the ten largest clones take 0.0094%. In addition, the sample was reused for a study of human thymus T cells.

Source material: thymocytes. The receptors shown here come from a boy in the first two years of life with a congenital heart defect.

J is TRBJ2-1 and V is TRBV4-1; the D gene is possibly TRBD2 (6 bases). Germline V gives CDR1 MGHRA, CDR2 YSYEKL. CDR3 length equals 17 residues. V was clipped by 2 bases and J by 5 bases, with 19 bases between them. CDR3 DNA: TGCGCCAGCAGCCAAATCTCGATTAGCGGCAACCACAATGAGCAGTTCTTC. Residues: CASSQISISGNHNEQFF.

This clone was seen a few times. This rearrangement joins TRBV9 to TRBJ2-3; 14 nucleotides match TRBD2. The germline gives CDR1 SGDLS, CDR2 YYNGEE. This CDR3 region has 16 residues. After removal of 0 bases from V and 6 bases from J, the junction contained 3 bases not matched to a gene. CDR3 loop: CASSVDGLAGGDTQYF. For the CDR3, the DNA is TGTGCCAGCAGCGTAGATGGACTAGCGGGGGGCGATACGCAGTATTTT.

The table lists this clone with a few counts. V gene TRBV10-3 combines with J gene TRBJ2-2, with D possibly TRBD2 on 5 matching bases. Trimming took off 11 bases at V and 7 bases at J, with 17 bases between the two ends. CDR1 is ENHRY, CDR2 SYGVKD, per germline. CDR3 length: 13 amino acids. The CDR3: CALGVEEGGELFF. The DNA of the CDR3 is TGTGCCCTCGGAGTGGAAGAGGGCGGGGAGCTGTTTTTT.

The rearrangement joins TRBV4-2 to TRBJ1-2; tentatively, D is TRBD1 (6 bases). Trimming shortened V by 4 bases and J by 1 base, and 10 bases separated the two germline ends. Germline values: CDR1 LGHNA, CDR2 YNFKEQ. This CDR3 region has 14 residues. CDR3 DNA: TGTGCCAGCAGCCTACACAGGGTTAACTATGGCTACACCTTC. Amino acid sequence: CASSLHRVNYGYTF.

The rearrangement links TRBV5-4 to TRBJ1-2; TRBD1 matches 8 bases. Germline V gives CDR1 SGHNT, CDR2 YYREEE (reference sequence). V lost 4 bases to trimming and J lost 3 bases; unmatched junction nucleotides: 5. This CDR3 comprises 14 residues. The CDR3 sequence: CASSPSQGDYGYTF. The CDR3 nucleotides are TGTGCCAGCAGCCCCTCACAGGGGGACTATGGCTACACCTTC.

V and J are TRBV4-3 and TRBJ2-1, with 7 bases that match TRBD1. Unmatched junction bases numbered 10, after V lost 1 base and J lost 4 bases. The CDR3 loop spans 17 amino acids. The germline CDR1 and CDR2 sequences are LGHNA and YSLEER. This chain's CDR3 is CASSQVRDRDKYNEQFF. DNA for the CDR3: TGCGCCAGCAGCCAAGTTCGCGACAGGGATAAATACAATGAGCAGTTCTTC.

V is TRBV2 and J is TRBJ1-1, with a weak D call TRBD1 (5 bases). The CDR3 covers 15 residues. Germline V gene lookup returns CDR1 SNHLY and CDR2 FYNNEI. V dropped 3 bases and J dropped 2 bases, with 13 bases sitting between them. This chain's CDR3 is CASSDPRQLNTEAFF. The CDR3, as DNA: TGTGCCAGCAGTGATCCCCGACAGCTTAACACTGAAGCTTTCTTT.

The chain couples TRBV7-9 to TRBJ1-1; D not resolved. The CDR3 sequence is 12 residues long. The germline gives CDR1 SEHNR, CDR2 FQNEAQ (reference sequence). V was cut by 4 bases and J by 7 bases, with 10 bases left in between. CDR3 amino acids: CASSSGTDEAFF. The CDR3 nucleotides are TGTGCCAGCAGCTCGGGAACAGATGAAGCTTTCTTT.

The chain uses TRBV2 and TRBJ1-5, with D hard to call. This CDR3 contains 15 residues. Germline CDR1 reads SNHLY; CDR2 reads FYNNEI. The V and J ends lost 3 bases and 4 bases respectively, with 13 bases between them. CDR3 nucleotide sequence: TGTGCCAGCAGTGATCGAGGCGGTATAAATCAGCCCCAGCATTTT. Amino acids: CASSDRGGINQPQHF. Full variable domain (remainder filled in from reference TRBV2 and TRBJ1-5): EPEVTQTPSHQVTQMGQEVILRCVPISNHLYFYWYRQILGQKVEFLVSFYNNEISEKSEIFDDQFSVERPDGSNFTLKIRSTKLEDSAMYFCASSDRGGINQPQHFGDGTRLSIL.

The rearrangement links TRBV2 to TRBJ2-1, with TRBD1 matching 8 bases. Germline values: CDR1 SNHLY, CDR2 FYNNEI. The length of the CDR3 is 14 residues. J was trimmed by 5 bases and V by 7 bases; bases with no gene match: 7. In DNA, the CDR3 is TGTGCCAGCACGGGCAGGGGGCGGAACAATGAGCAGTTCTTC. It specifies CASTGRGRNNEQFF.

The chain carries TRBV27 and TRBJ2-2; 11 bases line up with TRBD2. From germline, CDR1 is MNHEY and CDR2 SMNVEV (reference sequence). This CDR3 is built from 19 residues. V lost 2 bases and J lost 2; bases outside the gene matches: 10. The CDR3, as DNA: TGTGCCAGCAGTTTAAGCGGTCTAGCGGGAGGAACAAACACCGGGGAGCTGTTTTTT. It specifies CASSLSGLAGGTNTGELFF.

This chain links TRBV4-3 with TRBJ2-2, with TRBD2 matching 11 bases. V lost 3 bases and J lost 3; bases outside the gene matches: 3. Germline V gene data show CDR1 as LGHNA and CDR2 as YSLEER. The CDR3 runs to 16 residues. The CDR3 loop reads CASSQGTSGHTGELFF. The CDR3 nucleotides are TGCGCCAGCAGCCAGGGGACTAGCGGTCACACCGGGGAGCTGTTTTTT.